This T cell receptor beta chain was retrieved from a study of CXCR3-negative and CXCR3-positive naive CD8 T cells. Overall study findings and caveats: Comparison of naive CXCR3-negative and CXCR3-positive cells revealed similar TRBV-TRBJ usage, while memory cells differed.

Note on this clonotype: As yet, its antigen is unknown.

Germline lookup yields CDR1 SQVTM and CDR2 ANQGSEA. This CDR3 region has 15 residues. UMI labels and 5' RACE were used to prepare the TRB cDNA libraries. After re-calling the 5' RACE reads, TCRdb lists one entry per CDR3 protein, DNA absent. The sample's table shows around 140,000 distinct CDR3 sequences. This sequence originates from a human donor in good health. Some clones in this sample may be carry-over from other donors' samples. This chain uses TRBV29-1 with TRBJ2-3; TCRdb lists TRBD1, though no DNA is available to test this call. The sample taken for sequencing was naive CXCR3- CD8+ T cells from blood. This sample's subset: CD45RO-CCR7+CD27+CD95- naive CD8+ T cells lacking CXCR3 (TNR3-). This CDR3 reads CSVEPTGASTDTQYF.